The rows below give T cell receptor beta chains drawn from one sample of a study of beta chain features in type 1 diabetes. The data were produced by immunoSEQ multiplex PCR, yet TCRdb's version contains in-frame clones alone and is incomplete. The sample has under 350,000 clones; 20% to 25% are singletons. The sample comprised naive CD4+ T cells from blood. The receptors come from a woman aged 25 to 39 with type 1 diabetes. Both conserved end residues are part of each CDR3. The D gene is left open where the match is weak. Not all rows give a size; the values are once, few, many and, for expanded clones, a class.

V	J	D	size	DNA	CDR3
TRBV11-3	TRBJ2-7	TRBD1	few	TGTGCCAGCAGCCTAGAGGGACAGGGGATGTACGAGCAGTACTTC	CASSLEGQGMYEQYF
TRBV6-5	TRBJ2-5	TRBD2	NA	TGTGCCAGCAGTTACTCGATTAGCGGGAGCGGCGAGACCCAGTACTTC	CASSYSISGSGETQYF
TRBV30	TRBJ1-4	TRBD1	few	TGTGCCTGGAGTTTGGGACAGCACGAAAAACTGTTTTTT	CAWSLGQHEKLFF
TRBV9	TRBJ2-1	TRBD2	NA	TGTGCCAGCAGCGCGGGACTAGCGGACTACAATGAGCAGTTCTTC	CASSAGLADYNEQFF
TRBV4-1	TRBJ2-5	NA	once	TGCGCCATCCTCCCTCCTGGGGCTAGCGGAAACAGGGCCATCGAGGAGACCCAGTACTTC	CAILPPGASGNRAIEETQYF
TRBV6-5	TRBJ2-1	TRBD2	few	TGTGCCAGCACCCCTGAACTAGCGGGCAATGAGCAGTTCTTC	CASTPELAGNEQFF
TRBV4-1	TRBJ2-1	TRBD2	few	TGCGCCAGCGGCAGACTAGCGGGAGTTTTGGACAATGAGCAGTTCTTC	CASGRLAGVLDNEQFF
TRBV28	TRBJ2-1	NA	few	TGTGCCAGCAGTTTACGGGGGGCGATCAGGGATGAGCAGTTCTTC	CASSLRGAIRDEQFF
TRBV30	TRBJ2-6	NA	few	TGTGCCTGGAGTACCATCAGGGATTTCTCTGGGGCCAACGTCCTGACTTTC	CAWSTIRDFSGANVLTF
TRBV5-4	TRBJ2-1	NA	NA	TGTGCCAGCAGCTTGCGACTAGACAATGAGCAGTTCTTC	CASSLRLDNEQFF
TRBV2	TRBJ2-4	TRBD2	NA	TGTGCCAGCAGCCAGACTAGCGGGACCCAAAACATTCAGTACTTC	CASSQTSGTQNIQYF
TRBV7-9	TRBJ1-4	NA	NA	TGTGCCAGCAGCTTAGGAGGGTCTAATGAAAAACTGTTTTTT	CASSLGGSNEKLFF
TRBV30	TRBJ2-5	TRBD2	few	TGTGCCTGGAGTGTTAGCGTGGGGGGGGAGACCCAGTACTTC	CAWSVSVGGETQYF
TRBV13	TRBJ1-2	TRBD1	few	TGTGCCAGCAGCTCTCGGACAGGGGGATATGGCTACACCTTC	CASSSRTGGYGYTF
TRBV30	TRBJ2-7	NA	few	TGTGCCTGGAGTGTTTTCGGGTTTAGCCCCTACGAGCAGTACTTC	CAWSVFGFSPYEQYF
TRBV27	TRBJ1-4	NA	few	TGTGCCAGCAGCAGGCGGGACGGAGGTGAAAAACTGTTTTTT	CASSRRDGGEKLFF
TRBV4-2	TRBJ1-2	NA	once	TGTGCCAGCAGCCAAGAGGACGGGCAGGGGAATGGCTACACCTTC	CASSQEDGQGNGYTF
TRBV30	TRBJ1-4	NA	NA	TGTGCCTCCTCCCCCGGGGAGAGGGAAAAACTGTTTTTT	CASSPGEREKLFF
TRBV30	TRBJ2-1	TRBD2	NA	TGTGCCTGTGATACGGGACTAGCGGTAGTCCATGAGCAGTTCTTC	CACDTGLAVVHEQFF
TRBV10-3	TRBJ2-1	TRBD2	NA	TGTGCCATCAGTGAGTCTAGCGGGAGCGTTGAGCAGTTCTTC	CAISESSGSVEQFF
TRBV7-9	TRBJ1-2	NA	few	TGTGCCAGCAGCTCCGACAGGCCCCACTATGGCTACACCTTC	CASSSDRPHYGYTF
TRBV28	TRBJ2-7	NA	NA	TGTGCCAGCAGGCAACTCTACGAGCAGTACTTC	CASRQLYEQYF
TRBV11-2	TRBJ2-2	NA	NA	TGTGCCAGCAGCACTACAGGGGGGGACACCGGGGAGCTGTTTTTT	CASSTTGGDTGELFF
TRBV29-1	TRBJ2-5	TRBD2	few	TGCAGCGTTGAATATACGGCGGGAGGGCCCACTGAGGAGACCCAGTACTTC	CSVEYTAGGPTEETQYF
TRBV4-1	TRBJ1-5	NA	few	TGCGCCAGCAGCCAAGATAGACTTGGTTTGCAGCCCCAGCATTTT	CASSQDRLGLQPQHF
TRBV15	TRBJ2-7	TRBD1	NA	TGTGCCACCATAGGGGACAGGGCATCTGGCGAGCAGTACTTC	CATIGDRASGEQYF
TRBV2	TRBJ2-5	TRBD2	few	TGTGCCAGCAGTGAAGCCTGGACTAGCTACGGGAGAGGGGAGACCCAGTACTTC	CASSEAWTSYGRGETQYF
TRBV30	TRBJ2-7	TRBD1	NA	TGTGCCTGGAACGGACAGGGGGCCTCGGAGCAGTACTTC	CAWNGQGASEQYF
TRBV30	TRBJ1-2	NA	few	TGTGCCTGGAGTAACAAAGGCGGCTATGGCTACACCTTC	CAWSNKGGYGYTF
TRBV2	TRBJ1-2	TRBD1	NA	TGTGCCAGCAGTCAACAGACAGGGGGATTCTATGGCTACACCTTC	CASSQQTGGFYGYTF
TRBV27	TRBJ1-5	NA	NA	TGTGCCAGCAGTTCGTATAGCAATCAGCCCCAGCATTTT	CASSSYSNQPQHF
TRBV30	TRBJ2-5	TRBD2	few	TGTGCCTGGAGTCTAGCGGGAGAGACCCAGTACTTC	CAWSLAGETQYF
TRBV15	TRBJ2-6	TRBD2	NA	TGTGCCACCAGCAGGACTAGCGGGAGTTCTGGGGCCAACGTCCTGACTTTC	CATSRTSGSSGANVLTF
TRBV25-1	TRBJ2-3	NA	NA	TGTGCCAGCAGTGAATCTCCAGATACGCAGTATTTT	CASSESPDTQYF
TRBV7-9	TRBJ2-7	TRBD2	once	TGTGCCAGCAGCTTACCCAGCGGGAGGAACTCCTACGAGCAGTACTTC	CASSLPSGRNSYEQYF
TRBV29-1	TRBJ1-1	TRBD1	few	TGCAGCGTTGTGGGACAGGGGGGAACTGAAGCTTTCTTT	CSVVGQGGTEAFF
TRBV6-5	TRBJ1-4	NA	NA	TGTGCCAGCAGTGGCGGACTTGAAAAACTGTTTTTT	CASSGGLEKLFF
TRBV7-8	TRBJ2-7	TRBD1	NA	TGTGCCAGCAGCCAACGCGGACAGGGTCGGAGTGACGAGCAGTACTTC	CASSQRGQGRSDEQYF
TRBV6-5	TRBJ1-2	NA	NA	TGTGCCAGCAGTTACTCGCTACAGGACTATGGCTACACCTTC	CASSYSLQDYGYTF
TRBV30	TRBJ2-7	TRBD2	NA	TGTGCCTGGAGTCGGGGGGGAGGGCCCAACGAGCAGTACTTC	CAWSRGGGPNEQYF
TRBV5-6	TRBJ2-3	NA	NA	TGTGCCAGCAGCTCCGGCACAGATACGCAGTATTTT	CASSSGTDTQYF
TRBV29-1	TRBJ1-2	NA	few	TGCAGCGTTGAAGAGACAGCTACTATGGGCTACACCTTC	CSVEETATMGYTF